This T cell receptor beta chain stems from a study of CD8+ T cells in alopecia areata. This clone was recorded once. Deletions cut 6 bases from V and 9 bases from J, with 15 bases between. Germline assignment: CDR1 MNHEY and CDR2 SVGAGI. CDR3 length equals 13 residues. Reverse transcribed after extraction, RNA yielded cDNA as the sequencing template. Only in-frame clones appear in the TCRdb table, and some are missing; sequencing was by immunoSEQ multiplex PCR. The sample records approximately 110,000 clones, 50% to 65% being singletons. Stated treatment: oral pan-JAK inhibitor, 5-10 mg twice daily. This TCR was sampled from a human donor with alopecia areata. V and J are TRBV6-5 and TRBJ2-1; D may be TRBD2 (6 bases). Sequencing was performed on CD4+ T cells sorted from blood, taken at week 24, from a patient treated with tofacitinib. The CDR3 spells CASRQASGGEQFF. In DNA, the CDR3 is TGTGCCAGCAGACAGGCCTCCGGGGGTGAGCAGTTCTTC.